The clone carrying this TCR beta chain has a single count. The data belong to a study of blood T cell repertoires in COVID-19. Study background: The analysed material was cDNA or gDNA that came from T cells, B-cell-depleted T cells, or PBMCs.

Germline CDR1 is MNHNY and CDR2 is SVGAGI (reference sequence). The CDR3 loop spans 13 amino acids. With 8 bases removed from V and 0 bases from J, the gap between germline ends came to 11 bases. Authors' processing steps: Nucleated cell counts were estimated from reference gene primer amplification. Clones were read by immunoSEQ multiplex PCR, and TCRdb kept only the in-frame ones, dropping some. V and J calls and clone size are copied from that table; D and trimming were computed from the DNA. Of about 350,000 clones in the sample, approximately 90% were seen once. The sample was peripheral blood. The chain combines TRBV6-6 with TRBJ2-7; weak D call: TRBD1 (5 bases). The receptor was derived from a woman aged 60-75 years with COVID-19, enrolled during active disease. CDR3 nucleotides: TGTGCCAGCCGAAGACAGAGCTCCTACGAGCAGTACTTC. Protein: CASRRQSSYEQYF.